This T cell receptor (beta chain) was profiled in a study of T cell changes during pregnancy in multiple sclerosis. The CDR3 extends over 13 amino acids. J was trimmed by 15 bases and V by 4 bases; bases with no gene match: 12. Germline CDR1 MGHRA, CDR2 YSYEKL. The repertoire was sequenced with immunoSEQ multiplex PCR; TCRdb's copy has only in-frame clones and lacks some. The repertoire has about 40,000 clones, 92% of them found once; the top ten carry 13%. Sequencing was performed on CD8+ T cells from peripheral blood mononuclear cells, taken in the first trimester of pregnancy. This receptor was identified in a female donor with multiple sclerosis, enrolled in a pregnancy study. The chain recombines TRBV4-1 with TRBJ1-3; 7 nucleotides line up with TRBD1. The CDR3 spells CASSRATGQERYF. The CDR3 DNA sequence: TGCGCCAGCAGCCGAGCGACAGGGCAGGAGCGATATTTT.